Below, 20 T cell receptor beta chains from the same sample are listed, as sequenced in a study of blood T cell repertoires in COVID-19. TCRdb's copy holds only in-frame clones and misses some; the assay was immunoSEQ multiplex PCR. The sample gives under 85,000 clones, more than 80% of which show up once; roughly 5.6% is in the top ten. Sequenced input: peripheral blood. These receptors came from an elderly man with acute or convalescent COVID-19.

This chain joins TRBV27 and TRBJ1-5; 7 bases agree with TRBD1. The CDR3 has 15 residues. After removal of 8 bases from V and 0 bases from J, the junction contained 7 bases not matched to a gene. The germline CDR1 and CDR2 sequences are MNHEY and SMNVEV (reference sequence). The CDR3 is CASGYRGGSNQPQHF. CDR3 bases: TGTGCCAGCGGGTACAGGGGAGGTAGCAATCAGCCCCAGCATTTT.

The chain recombines TRBV4-3 with TRBJ1-5, with 8 positions matching TRBD1. Per germline, CDR1 LGHNA and CDR2 YSLEER. J gave up 6 bases and V 0 bases, and 7 bases lay outside the gene matches. The CDR3 totals 16 residues. The CDR3 DNA is TGCGCCAGCAGCCAAGACGTCAGGGGGCATAGTCAGCCCCAGCATTTT. This sequence encodes CASSQDVRGHSQPQHF.

The chain joins TRBV7-8 to TRBJ2-1, with TRBD2 matching 9 bases. Trimming at V came to 1 base and at J to 6 bases, leaving 7 bases not matched to a gene. The CDR3 is 16 residues long. Germline CDR1 and CDR2: SGHVS and FQNEAQ. The CDR3 DNA reads TGTGCCAGCAGCTTAGAAAGGCTAGCGGGGCGCAATGAGCAGTTCTTC. Its translation is CASSLERLAGRNEQFF.

The table lists this clone with a count of one. The chain is built from TRBV1 and TRBJ2-3; whether TRBD1, the table's D call, matches the DNA was not checked. TRBV1 constitutes a pseudogene. The CDR3 covers 17 residues. CDR3 sequence (DNA): TGCACCAGCAGCCAAAGCGACAGGGTATATGCCCCTCGGACGCAGTATTTT. It codes for CTSSQSDRVYAPRTQYF.

The chain joins TRBV4-2 to TRBJ1-1; tentatively, D is TRBD1 (5 bases). The CDR3 runs 17 residues. CDR1 LGHNA and CDR2 YNFKEQ come from the germline V gene. V gave up 4 bases and J gave up 0 bases, with 18 bases separating them. The CDR3 DNA follows: TGTGCCAGCAGCCCAGTTCCCAGGGATGGTATGAACACTGAAGCTTTCTTT. Protein: CASSPVPRDGMNTEAFF.

For the CDR3, the DNA is TGTGCCAGCAGTCGGGGAGTGGGACTAACCTACAATGAGCAGTTCTTC. Translated, it gives CASSRGVGLTYNEQFF. The J gene is TRBJ2-1, the V gene TRBV11-3; 7 bases fit TRBD2. CDR1 SGHNT and CDR2 YENEEA come from the germline V gene. Losses at the gene ends were 6 bases for V and 2 bases for J; bases not matched to a gene: 10. The CDR3 runs 16 residues.

This clone was recorded a few times. This chain connects TRBV7-2 to TRBJ1-5, with 7 bases identical to TRBD1. The CDR3 is made up of 16 amino acids. Trimming removed 3 bases from V and 3 bases from J; junction bases left unmatched: 8. CDR1 SGHTA and CDR2 FQGNSA come from the germline V gene. The CDR3 region has the DNA TGTGCCAGCAGCTTTAATCCCGGGACAGTCAATCAGCCCCAGCATTTT. It translates to CASSFNPGTVNQPQHF.

The V and J genes are TRBV27 and TRBJ2-2; 7 bases map to TRBD2. V lost 4 bases to trimming and J lost 6 bases; unmatched junction nucleotides: 5. This CDR3 is built from 14 residues. CDR1 and CDR2 from the germline V gene are MNHEY and SMNVEV (reference sequence). Here the CDR3 reads CASSWTRKAGELFF. For the CDR3, the DNA is TGTGCCAGCAGTTGGACTAGGAAAGCCGGGGAGCTGTTTTTT.

CDR3 sequence reads: CASSSDRGREGTEAFF. The DNA of the CDR3 is TGTGCCAGCAGTTCGGACAGGGGGCGAGAGGGCACTGAAGCTTTCTTT. This chain uses TRBV6-5 with TRBJ1-1; 11 nucleotides line up with TRBD1. Germline V gene data show CDR1 as MNHEY and CDR2 as SVGAGI. The CDR3 extends over 16 amino acids. Trimming cost V 4 bases and J 4 bases; bases outside gene matches: 8.

The V call is TRBV5-1, the J call TRBJ2-1; 9 nucleotides align to TRBD1. Germline loops: CDR1 SGHRS, CDR2 YFSETQ. The CDR3 spans 15 residues. J lost 4 bases, V lost 3 bases, and 5 bases had no gene match. CDR3 in amino acids: CASSSGTGKYNEQFF. The CDR3 DNA reads as TGCGCCAGCAGCTCCGGGACAGGGAAATACAATGAGCAGTTCTTC.

This clone was counted a few times. The chain employs TRBV28 and TRBJ1-5, with TRBD1 identical over 8 bases. With 4 bases clipped from V and 11 bases from J, the junction kept 16 bases outside the gene matches. Germline V gene data show CDR1 as MDHEN and CDR2 as SYDVKM. The CDR3 runs 16 residues. The CDR3 loop is CASSSPDRVPRGAQHF. The CDR3 DNA sequence: TGTGCCAGCAGTTCCCCGGACAGGGTGCCCAGAGGGGCCCAGCATTTT.

V is TRBV5-6 and J is TRBJ2-1, with TRBD2 identical over 12 bases. V was pared by 0 bases and J by 8 bases, with 15 bases of the junction left unmatched. The CDR3 spans 19 residues. Germline V gene lookup returns CDR1 SGHDT and CDR2 YYEEEE. The CDR3 sequence is CASSLATTSSGRARYEQFF. The CDR3 region has the DNA TGTGCCAGCAGCTTGGCTACAACCTCTAGCGGGAGGGCCCGTTATGAGCAGTTCTTC.

This clone occurred a few times. The chain combines TRBV5-1 with TRBJ2-2; TRBD1 is a possible D gene (6 bases). V gave up 3 bases and J gave up 2 bases, with 11 bases separating them. Germline assignment: CDR1 SGHRS and CDR2 YFSETQ. This CDR3 has 15 amino acids. Here the CDR3 reads CASSSGQLNTGELFF. The CDR3 nucleotides are TGCGCCAGCAGCTCCGGACAGCTAAACACCGGGGAGCTGTTTTTT.

The CDR3 nucleotides are TGCGCCAGCAGTCAATCGAACTCACAGAGAAAGGGGAACGAGCAGTACTTC. Protein product: CASSQSNSQRKGNEQYF. The chain employs TRBV23-1 and TRBJ2-7; D is perhaps TRBD1 (5 bases). TRBV23-1 is an open reading frame whose function is uncertain. Trimming pared 0 bases from V and 5 bases from J, leaving 20 bases between. This CDR3 spans 17 amino acids.

The chain uses TRBV10-2 and TRBJ2-7; the D is unclear. The V gene lost 6 bases and the J gene lost 3 bases, with 15 bases spanning the gap. CDR1 and CDR2 from the germline V gene are WSHSY and SAAADI. The CDR3 contains 14 residues. The CDR3 region is CASSLGTSVYEQYF. DNA of the CDR3: TGCGCCAGCAGCCTAGGTACTTCTGTCTACGAGCAGTACTTC.

The V gene is TRBV9, the J gene TRBJ1-1; no clear D. The V end lost 3 bases, the J end lost 5 bases, and 11 bases lay between the germline ends. Germline values: CDR1 SGDLS, CDR2 YYNGEE. The CDR3 extends over 13 amino acids. CDR3 region: CASSGGGRTEAFF. The CDR3 DNA sequence: TGTGCCAGCAGCGGTGGAGGGCGGACTGAAGCTTTCTTT.

V usage is TRBV6-5 and J usage is TRBJ1-2; 10 bases are a match to TRBD1. J was trimmed by 2 bases and V by 8 bases; bases with no gene match: 5. The CDR3 is 14 residues long. Germline CDR1 reads MNHEY; CDR2 reads SVGAGI. This CDR3 is CASFGTGVNYGYTF. The CDR3 DNA reads TGTGCCAGCTTTGGGACAGGGGTGAACTATGGCTACACCTTC.

This rearrangement joins TRBV12-5 to TRBJ2-7; tentatively, D is TRBD2 (7 bases). The germline V and J ends were trimmed by 2 bases and 7 bases, with 15 bases remaining between them. CDR3 length equals 14 residues. Germline values: CDR1 LGHNT, CDR2 FRNRAP. The CDR3 loop reads CASGLLGGDREQYF. DNA for the CDR3: TGTGCTAGTGGTTTGCTAGGGGGGGACCGGGAGCAGTACTTC.

The chain has TRBV19 and TRBJ2-7, with D possibly called TRBD1 or TRBD2 (6 bases each). Trimming left V 6 bases short and J 5 bases short, with 17 bases between. This CDR3 is 14 amino acids long. Germline V gene sequence: CDR1 LNHDA, CDR2 SQIVND (reference sequence). The CDR3 loop reads CASRIQGGGNEQYF. CDR3 nucleotide sequence: TGTGCCAGTAGGATACAGGGAGGCGGTAACGAGCAGTACTTC.

The CDR3 DNA reads TGTGCCAGCAGCACGGGACTAGCGGGGGCAAGCACAGATACGCAGTATTTT. It yields the protein CASSTGLAGASTDTQYF. This chain joins TRBV5-4 and TRBJ2-3; 14 bases map to TRBD2. V lost 4 bases and J lost 0; bases outside the gene matches: 4. Germline CDR1 is SGHNT and CDR2 is YYREEE (reference sequence). The CDR3 loop spans 17 amino acids.